This note documents a single TCR beta chain sequence. What it recognizes is unknown. Per the authors' pipeline: A per-sample median of approximately 87,000 TCRs was observed, with counts ranging from roughly 20,000 to 700,000. Each CDR3 protein gets one entry after TCRdb re-called the 5' RACE reads with MiXCR. TCRdb's processing, not the study's, gives the V and J calls here. The data contain 110,000 or so distinct CDR3 sequences, more than 15% of them seen just once; the ten biggest clones take up 2.5% to 3.5%. The source of the sample is a study of human T cells and chemical hapten exposure. Germline values: CDR1 SGHTA, CDR2 FQGNSA. The V segment lost 3 bases and the J segment 7 bases; nucleotides outside the gene matches: 7. This CDR3 has 16 amino acids. Study-wide results and caveats: Among TCRs, those above 1 in 1000 frequency were unaffected by DPC sensitization.

It was from unfractionated whole blood that total RNA was extracted. The rearrangement links TRBV7-2 to TRBJ2-1; 12 bases map to TRBD1. The sequence was collected from a human donor in good health. The CDR3 spells CASSFTGTGGRNEQFF. The CDR3 nucleotides read TGTGCCAGCAGCTTTACCGGGACAGGGGGCAGGAATGAGCAGTTCTTC. The full variable domain, completed using reference TRBV7-2 and TRBJ2-1, is GAGVSQSPSNKVTEKGKDVELRCDPISGHTALYWYRQSLGQGLEFLIYFQGNSAPDKSGLPSDRFSAERTGGSVSTLTIQRTQQEDSAVYLCASSFTGTGGRNEQFFGPGTRLTVL.